The 17 T cell receptor beta chains presented below share a single source sample, sequenced in a study of blood T cell repertoires in COVID-19. Using immunoSEQ multiplex PCR, the repertoire was profiled, and TCRdb retains in-frame clones only, with some absent. The sample holds 250,000 to 300,000 clones, roughly four fifths seen once. The specimen was PBMCs or T cells enriched from blood (not recorded which). These receptors all come from a man aged 40-49 years who had been exposed to COVID-19.

On this clone itself: At the DNA level, this CDR3 is encoded by other sequences in the same sample as well. Here the CDR3 DNA reads TGTGCCAGCTCACGGGGAGGCACAGATACGCAGTATTTT. The encoded protein is CASSRGGTDTQYF. The chain employs TRBV18 and TRBJ2-3, with D perhaps matching TRBD2 (5 bases). The CDR3 sequence is 13 residues long. V was shortened by 4 bases and J by 1 base, with 6 bases between the two germline ends. The V gene's germline CDR1 is KGHSH and CDR2 LQKENI.

The chain recombines TRBV27 with TRBJ2-4; perhaps TRBD1 as D (6 bases). The germline V gene encodes CDR1 MNHEY and CDR2 SMNVEV (reference sequence). The germline V and J ends were trimmed by 4 bases and 4 bases, with 14 bases remaining between them. The CDR3 has 15 amino acids. The CDR3 reads CASSSDRRRKNIQYF. The CDR3 DNA is TGTGCCAGCAGTTCTGACAGGCGGAGGAAAAACATTCAGTACTTC.

The rearrangement links TRBV12-3 or TRBV12-4 to TRBJ2-7; D gene unclear. Trimming left V 1 base short and J 3 bases short, with 4 bases between. The CDR3 consists of 12 residues. Here the CDR3 reads CASSLGDYEQYF. CDR3 DNA: TGTGCCAGCAGTTTAGGCGACTACGAGCAGTACTTC.

The rearrangement joins TRBV12-3 or TRBV12-4 to TRBJ1-1; D is ambiguous. Trimming pared 8 bases from V and 7 bases from J, leaving 11 bases between. The CDR3 is made up of 11 amino acids. Here the CDR3 DNA reads TGTGCCAGCCGTCTAAGAGGTGAAGCTTTCTTT. This gives the protein CASRLRGEAFF.

The V gene is TRBV3-1 (or the pseudogene TRBV3-2), the J gene TRBJ2-1; no definite D call. This CDR3 has 13 amino acids. The germline V gene encodes CDR1 LGHDT and CDR2 YNNKEL (reference sequence). Between the trimmed V and J ends, which lost 1 base and 10 bases, there was a span of 11 bases. As DNA, the CDR3 is TGTGCCAGCAGCCAAGGGTCGGAGAGAGAGCAGTTCTTC. Its translation is CASSQGSEREQFF.

The rearrangement uses TRBV29-1 and TRBJ1-2; tentative D call: TRBD1 (5 bases). Trimming removed 5 bases from V and 6 bases from J, with 10 bases in between. The CDR3 has 11 amino acids. CDR1 is SQVTM, CDR2 ANQGSEA, per germline. CDR3 sequence reads: CSVLGEDGYTF. For the CDR3, the DNA is TGCAGCGTTTTAGGGGAGGATGGCTACACCTTC. Variable domain in full (rest from reference TRBV29-1 and TRBJ1-2): SAVISQKPSRDICQRGTSLTIQCQVDSQVTMMFWYRQQPGQSLTLIATANQGSEATYESGFVIDKFPISRPNLTFSTLTVSNMSPEDSSIYLCSVLGEDGYTFGSGTRLTVV.

The chain is built from TRBV4-1 and TRBJ2-7; D might be TRBD1 (6 bases). The CDR3 covers 14 residues. CDR1 is MGHRA and CDR2 is YSYEKL in the germline V gene. V lost 4 bases, J lost 2 bases, and 12 bases lay in between. In DNA, the CDR3 is TGCGCCAGCAGCCCAAGGACAGAAGCCTACGAGCAGTACTTC. This codes for CASSPRTEAYEQYF.

The chain joins TRBV29-1 to TRBJ1-1; 8 positions match TRBD1. Germline assignment: CDR1 SQVTM and CDR2 ANQGSEA. There are 12 residues in the CDR3. V shed 6 bases, J shed 6 bases, and the junction held 6 bases outside the gene matches. CDR3 loop: CSVRDRSAEAFF. Written as DNA, the CDR3 is TGCAGCGTGCGGGACAGGTCGGCTGAAGCTTTCTTT. Full variable domain (missing parts from reference TRBV29-1 and TRBJ1-1): SAVISQKPSRDICQRGTSLTIQCQVDSQVTMMFWYRQQPGQSLTLIATANQGSEATYESGFVIDKFPISRPNLTFSTLTVSNMSPEDSSIYLCSVRDRSAEAFFGQGTRLTVV.

This chain links TRBV5-6 with TRBJ2-3, with D perhaps TRBD2 (6 bases). V gave up 6 bases and J gave up 2 bases, with 16 bases separating them. The CDR3 consists of 15 residues. The germline gives CDR1 SGHDT, CDR2 YYEEEE. The CDR3 bases are TGTGCCAGCACTCCCGAGGGCGGGAACACAGATACGCAGTATTTT. Translation gives CASTPEGGNTDTQYF.

This clone was detected only a few times. The genes are TRBV4-2 and TRBJ1-2; D is ambiguous. The V end lost 0 bases, the J end lost 8 bases, and 13 bases lay between the germline ends. Looked up from germline, CDR1 is LGHNA and CDR2 is YNFKEQ. The CDR3 totals 14 residues. The CDR3 nucleotides read TGTGCCAGCAGCCAAGAAGCCTACACGAGGGGCTACACCTTC. Translated: CASSQEAYTRGYTF.

V usage is TRBV7-9 and J usage is TRBJ2-2, with 8 bases that match TRBD2. Per the germline V gene, CDR1 is SEHNR and CDR2 is FQNEAQ (reference sequence). J was trimmed by 6 bases and V by 0 bases; bases with no gene match: 3. This CDR3 has 15 residues. The CDR3 is CASSLAWREAGELFF. In DNA form, the CDR3 reads TGTGCCAGCAGCTTAGCCTGGCGGGAGGCCGGGGAGCTGTTTTTT.

This clone was found a few times. The chain joins TRBV19 to TRBJ2-2; 8 bases match TRBD2. Germline CDR1 LNHDA, CDR2 SQIVND (reference sequence). This CDR3 is 14 amino acids long. The V segment lost 3 bases and the J segment 6 bases; nucleotides outside the gene matches: 3. Here the CDR3 DNA reads TGTGCCAGTAGTATGGGACTAGTGGCCGGGGAGCTGTTTTTT. Protein product: CASSMGLVAGELFF. Variable domain in full (rest from reference TRBV19 and TRBJ2-2): DGGITQSPKYLFRKEGQNVTLSCEQNLNHDAMYWYRQDPGQGLRLIYYSQIVNDFQKGDIAEGYSVSREKKESFPLTVTSAQKNPTAFYLCASSMGLVAGELFFGEGSRLTVL.

The V and J genes are TRBV6-5 and TRBJ2-7; maybe TRBD2 (6 bases). V lost 8 bases and J lost 4, with 15 bases in between. The CDR3 is 13 amino acids. Germline CDR1 MNHEY, CDR2 SVGAGI. In DNA, the CDR3 is TGTGCCAGCCGGGACTCATCGAAGTACGAGCAGTACTTC. Translation: CASRDSSKYEQYF.

The V gene is TRBV2, the J gene TRBJ2-1; D possibly corresponds to TRBD2 (5 bases). V shed 6 bases and J shed 1 base, with 19 bases lying between them. The CDR3 is 17 amino acids. Per germline, CDR1 SNHLY and CDR2 FYNNEI. CDR3 sequence: CASSLTERIRSYNEQFF. The CDR3 region has the DNA TGTGCCAGCAGCTTGACGGAGCGGATTCGTTCCTACAATGAGCAGTTCTTC.

This clone was counted a single time. The V gene is TRBV18, the J gene TRBJ2-1; 7 bases map to TRBD1. Germline trimming cut 5 bases from V and 0 bases from J; bases unmatched to any gene: 10. The germline CDR1 and CDR2 sequences are KGHSH and LQKENI. The CDR3 loop spans 17 amino acids. CDR3 in DNA: TGTGCCAGCTCATCACGGACAGGAGCAAGCTCCTACAATGAGCAGTTCTTC. The encoded protein is CASSSRTGASSYNEQFF.

This chain uses TRBV9 with TRBJ2-5, with TRBD1 as a possible D gene (5 bases). V lost 0 bases to trimming and J lost 2 bases, with 20 bases between them. The CDR3 totals 18 residues. CDR1 and CDR2 from the germline V gene are SGDLS and YYNGEE. Written as DNA, the CDR3 is TGTGCCAGCAGCGTAGAGAAAAGGGGCGACAGCCTACAAGAGACCCAGTACTTC. This codes for CASSVEKRGDSLQETQYF.

The chain combines TRBV24-1 with TRBJ1-5; a weak D match, TRBD1 (5 bases). Between the trimmed V and J ends, which lost 0 bases and 7 bases, there was a span of 21 bases. Germline lookup yields CDR1 KGHDR and CDR2 SFDVKD. This CDR3 is built from 18 residues. The CDR3 region has the DNA TGTGCCACCAGTGATTTGCGCACAGGCGCGGGGAGCCGGCAGCCCCAGCATTTT. Amino acid sequence: CATSDLRTGAGSRQPQHF.